The rows below give T cell receptor beta chains drawn from one sample of a study of PD-1 blockade in classical Hodgkin lymphoma. Only in-frame clones appear in the TCRdb table, and some are missing; sequencing was by immunoSEQ multiplex PCR. Of over 50,000 clones in the sample, roughly 80% are singletons; the top ten hold under 20%. This specimen consisted of peripheral blood mononuclear cells (PBMCs), obtained at baseline. The receptor source for this set is a human donor with classical Hodgkin lymphoma. Each CDR3 is given with its conserved first and last residue. D genes are given only for firm matches. Only part of the rows carry a size: once, few, many, or a class if the clone is expanded.

cdr3_nt: TGTGCCAGCACCCCAGGCGGGACAGGGGGCTCAGCAACTAATGAAAAACTGTTTTTT; cdr3_aa: CASTPGGTGGSATNEKLFF; v_call: TRBV7-9; j_call: TRBJ1-4; d_call: TRBD1; clone_size: NA
cdr3_nt: TGTGCCAGCAGCCGGCCCGGACAGGGGGATGAGCAGTTCTTC; cdr3_aa: CASSRPGQGDEQFF; v_call: TRBV13; j_call: TRBJ2-1; d_call: TRBD1; clone_size: NA
cdr3_nt: TGCAGCGTGAGAGAGCGAGACAATGAGCAGTTCTTC; cdr3_aa: CSVRERDNEQFF; v_call: TRBV29-1; j_call: TRBJ2-1; d_call: NA; clone_size: NA
cdr3_nt: TGTGCCAGCAGCTTATTTGCCGGGACAGGGGTGACTGAAGCTTTCTTT; cdr3_aa: CASSLFAGTGVTEAFF; v_call: TRBV7-3; j_call: TRBJ1-1; d_call: TRBD1; clone_size: NA
cdr3_nt: TGTGCCAGCAGCTTACCGGGCACACAGTTCTTC; cdr3_aa: CASSLPGTQFF; v_call: TRBV7-2; j_call: TRBJ2-1; d_call: NA; clone_size: NA
cdr3_nt: TGTGCCAGTAGTATAGCCGACACTGAAGCTTTCTTT; cdr3_aa: CASSIADTEAFF; v_call: TRBV19; j_call: TRBJ1-1; d_call: NA; clone_size: NA
cdr3_nt: TGTGCCAGCAGCTTCCGTGATGGGACAGGCAAAGGAAAACTGTTTTTT; cdr3_aa: CASSFRDGTGKGKLFF; v_call: TRBV5-6; j_call: TRBJ1-4; d_call: TRBD1; clone_size: NA
cdr3_nt: TGTGCCAGCAGCGGCGAAGGGCGGGCATGGAATGAAAAACTGTTTTTT; cdr3_aa: CASSGEGRAWNEKLFF; v_call: TRBV11-2; j_call: TRBJ1-4; d_call: NA; clone_size: NA
cdr3_nt: TGTGCTAGTGGTTTGGTACAGGGGATCGGCACAGATACGCAGTATTTT; cdr3_aa: CASGLVQGIGTDTQYF; v_call: TRBV12-5; j_call: TRBJ2-3; d_call: TRBD1; clone_size: NA
cdr3_nt: TGTGCCAGCAGCCTCGACGGGGGTGATGAGCAGTTCTTC; cdr3_aa: CASSLDGGDEQFF; v_call: TRBV7-9; j_call: TRBJ2-1; d_call: NA; clone_size: NA
cdr3_nt: TGTGCCAGCAGCACCGGACAAAAAGATACGCAGTATTTT; cdr3_aa: CASSTGQKDTQYF; v_call: TRBV7-3; j_call: TRBJ2-3; d_call: NA; clone_size: once
cdr3_nt: TGTGCCAGCAGCGGTGGGACTAACCAAGAGACCCAGTACTTC; cdr3_aa: CASSGGTNQETQYF; v_call: TRBV9; j_call: TRBJ2-5; d_call: TRBD2; clone_size: once
cdr3_nt: TGTGCCAGCAGCTTAGGCCCAGCGCAGTATTTT; cdr3_aa: CASSLGPAQYF; v_call: TRBV13; j_call: TRBJ2-3; d_call: NA; clone_size: NA
cdr3_nt: TGTGCCAGTAGTATGCCCAGGGGATCGGATGAGCAGTTCTTC; cdr3_aa: CASSMPRGSDEQFF; v_call: TRBV19; j_call: TRBJ2-1; d_call: NA; clone_size: NA
cdr3_nt: TGTGCCAGCAGTGAAGGCTGGGGCCCGGAGTTCTTC; cdr3_aa: CASSEGWGPEFF; v_call: TRBV6-1; j_call: TRBJ2-1; d_call: NA; clone_size: once
cdr3_nt: TGTGCCAGCAGTTCCTTAGCGGGGCACAATGAGCAGTTCTTC; cdr3_aa: CASSSLAGHNEQFF; v_call: TRBV27; j_call: TRBJ2-1; d_call: TRBD2; clone_size: once